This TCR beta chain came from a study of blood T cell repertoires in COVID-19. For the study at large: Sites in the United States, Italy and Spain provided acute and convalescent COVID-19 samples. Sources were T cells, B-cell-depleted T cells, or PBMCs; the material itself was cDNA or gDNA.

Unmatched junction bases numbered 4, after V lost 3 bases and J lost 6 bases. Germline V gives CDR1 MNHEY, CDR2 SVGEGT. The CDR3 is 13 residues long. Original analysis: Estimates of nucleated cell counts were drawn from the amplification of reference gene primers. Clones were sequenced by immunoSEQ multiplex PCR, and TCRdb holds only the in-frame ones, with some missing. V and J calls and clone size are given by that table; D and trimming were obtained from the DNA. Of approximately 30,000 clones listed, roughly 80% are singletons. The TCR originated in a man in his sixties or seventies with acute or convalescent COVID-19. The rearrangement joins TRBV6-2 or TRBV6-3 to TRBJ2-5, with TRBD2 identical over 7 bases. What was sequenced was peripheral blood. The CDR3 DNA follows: TGTGCCAGCAGTTATGGGGGGGAACAGACCCAGTACTTC. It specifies CASSYGGEQTQYF.